Listed below are T cell receptor beta chains from one sample, sequenced in a study of blood T cell repertoires in COVID-19. TCRdb keeps only in-frame clones here, not all; method: immunoSEQ multiplex PCR. Of more than 350,000 clones in the sample, roughly 90% were seen once. The sample was PBMCs or T cells enriched from blood (not recorded which). The receptors derive from a woman younger than 35 who had been exposed to COVID-19. Both conserved end residues are part of each CDR3. A D gene is named only where the DNA matches it firmly. Expanded clones are given a class, and other clones once, few, many or no size at all.

CASSSDRAGYTF	TGTGCCAGCAGCTCAGACAGGGCTGGCTACACCTTC	TRBV7-9	TRBJ1-2	TRBD1	.
CASSEDRGLNSPLHF	TGTGCCAGCAGTGAGGACAGGGGGCTTAATTCACCCCTCCACTTT	TRBV2	TRBJ1-6	TRBD1	.
CAWSPWTSENEQFF	TGTGCCTGGAGTCCCTGGACTAGCGAAAATGAGCAGTTCTTC	TRBV30	TRBJ2-1	TRBD2	.
CASSEGGLWTEAFF	TGCGCCAGCAGTGAAGGGGGATTGTGGACTGAAGCTTTCTTT	TRBV10-2	TRBJ1-1	.	.
CASSQGTGGKGQPQHF	TGTGCCAGCAGCCAAGGGACAGGGGGCAAGGGTCAGCCCCAGCATTTT	TRBV5-8	TRBJ1-5	TRBD1	once
CASRLTGANTIYF	TGTGCCAGCAGGCTTACAGGGGCAAACACCATATATTTT	TRBV6-5	TRBJ1-3	TRBD1	.
CASGPQGHVSGNTIYF	TGTGCCAGCGGCCCACAGGGCCATGTCTCTGGAAACACCATATATTTT	TRBV28	TRBJ1-3	.	once
CASSQVSGQGAYEQFF	TGCGCCAGCAGCCAGGTCTCTGGACAGGGCGCGTATGAGCAGTTCTTC	TRBV4-3	TRBJ2-1	TRBD1	.
CASSGTAEGKSYGYTF	TGTGCCAGCAGCGGGACAGCAGAAGGGAAAAGCTATGGCTACACCTTC	TRBV7-8	TRBJ1-2	TRBD1	.
CASSLTSGPLLNEQFF	TGTGCCAGCAGCTTAACTAGCGGCCCCCTTTTGAATGAGCAGTTCTTC	TRBV7-2	TRBJ2-1	TRBD2	.
CASSFRDRDTGELFF	TGCGCCAGCAGCTTCCGGGACAGGGACACCGGGGAGCTGTTTTTT	TRBV5-1	TRBJ2-2	TRBD1	.
CASSVGLAGPWSYNEQFF	TGTGCCAGCAGCGTAGGACTAGCGGGTCCTTGGTCCTACAATGAGCAGTTCTTC	TRBV9	TRBJ2-1	TRBD2	.
CASRPVRDYGSPLHF	TGTGCCAGCAGGCCGGTCCGGGACTACGGATCACCCCTCCACTTT	TRBV6-5	TRBJ1-6	.	.
CASSPQGADTGELFF	TGTGCCAGCTCACCACAGGGGGCGGACACCGGGGAGCTGTTTTTT	TRBV18	TRBJ2-2	TRBD1	few
CASSDGGWPLHF	TGTGCCAGCAGCGATGGGGGGTGGCCCCTCCACTTT	TRBV12-3/TRBV12-4	TRBJ1-6	.	few
CAISESARWEVETQYF	TGTGCCATCAGTGAGTCGGCTAGATGGGAGGTTGAGACGCAGTATTTT	TRBV10-3	TRBJ2-3	.	once
CASSLETGVYEQYF	TGCGCCAGCAGCTTGGAGACAGGGGTTTACGAGCAGTACTTC	TRBV5-1	TRBJ2-7	TRBD1	.
CASSIGGIGYGYTF	TGTGCCAGTAGTATAGGAGGGATCGGCTATGGCTACACCTTC	TRBV19	TRBJ1-2	.	.
CASGLPSQGTKGPGGGSPLHF	TGTGCTAGTGGTTTGCCCTCACAGGGTACAAAGGGACCCGGCGGTGGTTCACCCCTCCACTTT	TRBV12-5	TRBJ1-6	.	.
CASSRGLAGGPGPSETQYF	TGTGCCAGCAGTCGGGGACTAGCGGGAGGGCCCGGACCCTCGGAGACCCAGTACTTC	TRBV28	TRBJ2-5	TRBD2	.
CASHRDRDYEQYF	TGCGCCAGCCACCGGGACAGGGACTACGAGCAGTACTTC	TRBV5-1	TRBJ2-7	TRBD1	.
CASSQARFGSYEQYF	TGCGCCAGCAGCCAAGCGCGGTTTGGCTCCTACGAGCAGTACTTC	TRBV4-1	TRBJ2-7	.	.
CASSSRVHEQFF	TGTGCCAGCAGTTCCAGGGTTCATGAGCAGTTCTTC	TRBV7-8	TRBJ2-1	.	.
CASATGGVYGYTF	TGTGCCAGCGCCACAGGGGGCGTCTATGGCTACACCTTC	TRBV28	TRBJ1-2	TRBD1	few
CASRQGRVTGELFF	TGTGCCAGCAGGCAGGGGCGCGTCACCGGGGAGCTGTTTTTT	TRBV9	TRBJ2-2	.	.
CASSSPAGEPSTDTQYF	TGTGCCAGCAGCTCACCCGCGGGGGAACCTAGCACAGATACGCAGTATTTT	TRBV7-3	TRBJ2-3	TRBD2	.
CASSAPGTGVTQYF	TGTGCCAGCAGCGCACCGGGGACAGGGGTGACCCAGTACTTC	TRBV3-1/TRBV3-2	TRBJ2-5	TRBD1	.
CASSSTSGGSAGELFF	TGTGCCAGCTCATCGACTAGCGGGGGGTCGGCCGGGGAGCTGTTTTTT	TRBV18	TRBJ2-2	TRBD2	.
CASSLGSSVYQETQYF	TGTGCCAGCAGCTTAGGATCGTCAGTGTACCAAGAGACCCAGTACTTC	TRBV11-2	TRBJ2-5	.	.
CASSLGQGATEAFF	TGTGCCAGCAGCTTAGGGCAGGGGGCCACTGAAGCTTTCTTT	TRBV11-3	TRBJ1-1	TRBD1	.
CASSFPGTGGNEQFF	TGTGCCAGCAGCTTCCCCGGGACAGGGGGCAATGAGCAGTTCTTC	TRBV7-2	TRBJ2-1	TRBD1	.
CSVAGVHQTVDGYTF	TGCAGCGTCGCGGGGGTACACCAGACCGTCGATGGCTACACCTTC	TRBV29-1	TRBJ1-2	.	.
CASSFTGTEINYGYTF	TGCGCCAGCAGCTTTACCGGGACAGAAATAAACTATGGCTACACCTTC	TRBV5-1	TRBJ1-2	TRBD1	.
CASNAAGYTKTEAFF	TGTGCCAGCAATGCCGCGGGGTATACGAAAACTGAAGCTTTCTTT	TRBV2	TRBJ1-1	.	.
CASSQRLGSDTQYF	TGCGCCAGCAGCCAACGGCTGGGCTCAGATACGCAGTATTTT	TRBV4-3	TRBJ2-3	.	once
CATERAGYNGELFF	TGTGCCACCGAGAGGGCAGGATACAACGGGGAGCTGTTTTTT	TRBV15	TRBJ2-2	.	.
CASGGQAGGPGNTGELFF	TGTGCCAGCGGAGGCCAGGCGGGGGGGCCCGGGAACACCGGGGAGCTGTTTTTT	TRBV28	TRBJ2-2	TRBD2	.
CASSLGHQTYEQYF	TGTGCCAGCAGCTTGGGACACCAGACCTACGAGCAGTACTTC	TRBV7-6	TRBJ2-7	.	.
CASSRNSGANVLTF	TGTGCCAGTAGTCGAAATAGTGGGGCCAACGTCCTGACTTTC	TRBV19	TRBJ2-6	.	.
CASSESGFYGYTF	TGTGCCAGCAGTGAATCCGGGTTCTATGGCTACACCTTC	TRBV6-1	TRBJ1-2	.	few
CASSLTSGGSYEQYF	TGTGCCAGCAGTCTGACTAGCGGGGGCTCCTACGAGCAGTACTTC	TRBV28	TRBJ2-7	TRBD2	.
CASSSLSGAYEQYF	TGTGCCAGCAGCTCACTTAGCGGGGCCTACGAGCAGTACTTC	TRBV7-8	TRBJ2-7	TRBD2	.
CASTGIRDSTYGYTF	TGTGCCAGCACGGGTATCCGGGACAGCACGTATGGCTACACCTTC	TRBV2	TRBJ1-2	TRBD1	once
CASSSRGLTEAFF	TGTGCCAGCTCCTCAAGGGGGCTCACTGAAGCTTTCTTT	TRBV27	TRBJ1-1	TRBD1	.
CASSPPFGGNGYTF	TGTGCCAGCTCACCACCTTTCGGGGGGAATGGCTACACCTTC	TRBV18	TRBJ1-2	.	.
CASSHPGLRYEQYF	TGTGCCAGCAGTCACCCGGGACTTCGCTACGAGCAGTACTTC	TRBV6-5	TRBJ2-7	.	.
CASSWLAGGGGELFF	TGTGCCAGCAGTTGGCTTGCAGGGGGCGGCGGGGAGCTGTTTTTT	TRBV28	TRBJ2-2	TRBD1	few
CASSRSTDTQYF	TGTGCCAGCAGCCGGAGCACAGATACGCAGTATTTT	TRBV27	TRBJ2-3	.	.
CASSWLGAGEQFF	TGTGCCAGCAGCTGGCTAGGGGCCGGGGAGCAGTTCTTC	TRBV7-2	TRBJ2-1	.	.
CASSLRPGTGVTGELFF	TGTGCCAGCAGCTTAAGGCCCGGGACAGGGGTGACCGGGGAGCTGTTTTTT	TRBV7-2	TRBJ2-2	TRBD1	.
CAIKRQVAYEQYF	TGTGCCATCAAAAGACAGGTAGCCTACGAGCAGTACTTC	TRBV10-3	TRBJ2-7	.	.
CASTGGSGSGNTIYF	TGTGCCAGCACCGGGGGCTCAGGCTCTGGAAACACCATATATTTT	TRBV7-9	TRBJ1-3	.	.
CASSFSSSQREQFF	TGTGCCAGCAGCTTCAGCTCGTCCCAGCGAGAGCAGTTCTTC	TRBV7-9	TRBJ2-1	.	few